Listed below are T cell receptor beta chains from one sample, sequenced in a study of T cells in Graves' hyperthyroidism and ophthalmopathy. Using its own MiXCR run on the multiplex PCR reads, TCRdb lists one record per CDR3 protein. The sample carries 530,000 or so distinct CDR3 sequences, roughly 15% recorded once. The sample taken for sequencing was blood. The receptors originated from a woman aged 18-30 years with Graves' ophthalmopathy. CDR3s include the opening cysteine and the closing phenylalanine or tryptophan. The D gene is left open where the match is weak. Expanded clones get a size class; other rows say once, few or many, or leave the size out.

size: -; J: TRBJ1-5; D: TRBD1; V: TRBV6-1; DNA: TGTGCCAGCAGTAACAGGGGCGCGGGCAATCAGCCCCAGCATTTT; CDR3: CASSNRGAGNQPQHF
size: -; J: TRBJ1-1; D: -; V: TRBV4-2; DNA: TGTGCCAGCAGCCAAGCAACGGGAGAGTTTCGGGTGGCGGACGACGCTTTCTTT; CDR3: CASSQATGEFRVADDAFF
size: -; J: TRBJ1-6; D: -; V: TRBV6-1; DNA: TGTGCCAGCAGTCAGCGGTCGGGACGCCGGCTTAATTCACCCCTCCACTTT; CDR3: CASSQRSGRRLNSPLHF
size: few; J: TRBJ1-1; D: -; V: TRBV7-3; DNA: TGTGCCAGCAGGAAAACTGGCAGCAACACTGAAGCTTTCTTT; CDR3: CASRKTGSNTEAFF
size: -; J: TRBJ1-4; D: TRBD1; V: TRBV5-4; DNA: TGTGCCAGCAGCTTGGAACCCGGGACAGGGGATAAACTGTTTTTT; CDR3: CASSLEPGTGDKLFF
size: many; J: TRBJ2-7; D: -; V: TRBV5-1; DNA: TGCGCCAGCAGTCAACAGGGAGGCTACGAGCAGTACTTC; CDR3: CASSQQGGYEQYF
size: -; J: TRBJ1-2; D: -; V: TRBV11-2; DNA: TGTGCCAGCAGCTCACCTCGGGCCCCCCGCTATGGCTACACCTTC; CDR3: CASSSPRAPRYGYTF
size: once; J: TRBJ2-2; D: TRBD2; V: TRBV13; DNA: TGTGCCAGCAGGGCGGGAGGAGCCACCGGGGAGCTGTTTTTT; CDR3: CASRAGGATGELFF
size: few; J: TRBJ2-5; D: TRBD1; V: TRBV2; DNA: TGTGCCAGCCACTTTGACAGGGGAGAGACCCAGTACTTC; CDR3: CASHFDRGETQYF
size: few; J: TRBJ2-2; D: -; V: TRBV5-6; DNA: TGTGCCAGCAGCTTGGACGTGACAGGCCTCACCGGGGAGCTGTTTTTT; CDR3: CASSLDVTGLTGELFF
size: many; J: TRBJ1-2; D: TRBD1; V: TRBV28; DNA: TGTGCCAGCCTTTCTCGAGACAGGGGGTACGCTAGCTATGGCTACACCTTC; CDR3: CASLSRDRGYASYGYTF
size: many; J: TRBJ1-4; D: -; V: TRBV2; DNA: TGTGCCAGCAGCCCATACAGGGAGGAAAAACTGTTTTTT; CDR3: CASSPYREEKLFF
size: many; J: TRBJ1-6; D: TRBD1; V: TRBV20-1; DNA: TGCAGTGCCCCCCGGACAGGGAATTCACCCCTCCACTTT; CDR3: CSAPRTGNSPLHF
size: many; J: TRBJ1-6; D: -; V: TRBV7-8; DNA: TGTGCCAGCAGCTCCGAGAGCTCCTATAATTCACCCCTCCACTTT; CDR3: CASSSESSYNSPLHF
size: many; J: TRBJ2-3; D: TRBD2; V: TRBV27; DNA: TGTGCCAGCAGTTTGACTAGCGGGTTAGGGGATACGCAGTATTTT; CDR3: CASSLTSGLGDTQYF
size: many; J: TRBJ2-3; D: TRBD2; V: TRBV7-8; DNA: TGTGCCAGCTGGTGGGAGGGCCGCACAGATACGCAGTATTTT; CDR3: CASWWEGRTDTQYF
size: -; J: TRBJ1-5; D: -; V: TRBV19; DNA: TGTGCCAGTAGTATAGGTAGTGGAGCGCTTGGTCCTCATCAGTCCCAGCATTTT; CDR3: CASSIGSGALGPHQSQHF
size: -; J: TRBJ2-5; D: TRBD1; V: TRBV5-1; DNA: TGCGCCAGCAGCTGGGACAGGGGGGAAGAGACCCAGTACTTC; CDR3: CASSWDRGEETQYF
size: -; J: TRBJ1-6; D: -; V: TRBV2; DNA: TGTGCCAGCGAGGGACCGAGCTCCTATAATTCACCCCTCCACTTT; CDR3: CASEGPSSYNSPLHF
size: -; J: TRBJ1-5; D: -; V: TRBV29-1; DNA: TGCAGCGTCTCTCTAGGACAGAGCAATCAGCCCCAGCATTTT; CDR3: CSVSLGQSNQPQHF
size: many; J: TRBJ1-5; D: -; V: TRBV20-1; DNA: TGCAGTGCTAGACGGGAAAGAGGGGGCAATCAGCCCCAGCATTTT; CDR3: CSARRERGGNQPQHF
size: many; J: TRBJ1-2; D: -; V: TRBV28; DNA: TGTGCCAGCAGTATATCACAGGGCTATGGCTACACCTTC; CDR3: CASSISQGYGYTF
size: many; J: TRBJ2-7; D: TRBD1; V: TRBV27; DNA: TGTGCCAGCGGATATCAGGGACAGGGGGCGACTTACGAATCCTACGAGCAGTACTTC; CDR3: CASGYQGQGATYESYEQYF
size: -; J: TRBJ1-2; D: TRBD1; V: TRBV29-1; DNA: TGCAGCGTTGTCACAGGGGATAACTATGGCTACACCTTC; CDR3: CSVVTGDNYGYTF
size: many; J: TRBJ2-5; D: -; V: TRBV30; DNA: TGTGCCTGGAGTGTTTCGGACAGAGGGCTCCAGTACTTC; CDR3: CAWSVSDRGLQYF
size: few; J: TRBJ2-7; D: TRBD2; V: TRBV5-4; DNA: TGTGCCAGCAGCTTGTCAGCGGGGGGCCCGATTTACGAGCAGTACTTC; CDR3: CASSLSAGGPIYEQYF
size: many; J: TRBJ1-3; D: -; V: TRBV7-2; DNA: TGTGCCAGCAGCCGCACTGGAAACACCATATATTTT; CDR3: CASSRTGNTIYF
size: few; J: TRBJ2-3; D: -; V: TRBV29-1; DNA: TGCAGCGTTGAACCATGGGTTAGCACAGATACGCAGTATTTT; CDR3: CSVEPWVSTDTQYF
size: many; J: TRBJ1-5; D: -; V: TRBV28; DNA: TGTGCCAGCAGCCCCAACGTCCTCCGGGGCAGTCAGCCCCAGCATTTT; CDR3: CASSPNVLRGSQPQHF
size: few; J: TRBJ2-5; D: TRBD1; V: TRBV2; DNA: TGTGCCAGCAGACAGGGGGCACGGGAGACCCAGTACTTC; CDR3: CASRQGARETQYF
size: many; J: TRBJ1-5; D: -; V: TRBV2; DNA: TGTGCCAGCATTGGGCGACAGGCCAGCTCGCCCCAGCATTTT; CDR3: CASIGRQASSPQHF
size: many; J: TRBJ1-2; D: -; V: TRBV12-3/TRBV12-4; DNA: TGTGCCAGCAGCCCGATAGAGGGAAGCGGCTACACCTTC; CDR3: CASSPIEGSGYTF
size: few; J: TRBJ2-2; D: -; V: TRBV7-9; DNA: TGTGCCAGCAGTCAAGGGTCAGGGGCAAGAACCGGGGAGCTGTTTTTT; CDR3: CASSQGSGARTGELFF
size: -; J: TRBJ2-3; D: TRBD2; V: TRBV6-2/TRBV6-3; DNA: TGTGCCAGCAGGGGAGGGAACGTGTTTTCAGATACGCAGTATTTT; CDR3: CASRGGNVFSDTQYF
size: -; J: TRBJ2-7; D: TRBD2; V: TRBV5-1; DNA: TGCGCCAGCAAGCCCAGCGGGGACGAGCAGTACTTC; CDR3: CASKPSGDEQYF
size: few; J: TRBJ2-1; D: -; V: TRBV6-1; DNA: TGTGCCAGCACCAACGGGGCTAGCTTCTACAATGAGCAGTTCTTC; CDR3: CASTNGASFYNEQFF
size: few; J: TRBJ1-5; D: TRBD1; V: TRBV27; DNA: TGTGCCAGCAGTCCAGGGACAGCCAACAATCAGCCCCAGCATTTT; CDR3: CASSPGTANNQPQHF
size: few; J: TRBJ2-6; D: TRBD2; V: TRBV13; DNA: TGTGCCAGCAGCTTGACTAGCGGCCCCTCTGGGGCCAACGTCCTGACTTTC; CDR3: CASSLTSGPSGANVLTF